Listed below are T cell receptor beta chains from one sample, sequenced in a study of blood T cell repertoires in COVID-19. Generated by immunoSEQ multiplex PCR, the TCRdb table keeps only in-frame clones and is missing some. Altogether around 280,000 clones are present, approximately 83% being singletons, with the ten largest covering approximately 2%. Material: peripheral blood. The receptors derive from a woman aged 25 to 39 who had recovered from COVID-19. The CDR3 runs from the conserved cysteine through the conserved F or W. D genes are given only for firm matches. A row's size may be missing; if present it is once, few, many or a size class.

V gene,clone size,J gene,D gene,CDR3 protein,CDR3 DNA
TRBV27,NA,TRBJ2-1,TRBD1,CASSPGTAYNEQFF,TGTGCCAGCAGTCCAGGGACAGCTTACAATGAGCAGTTCTTC
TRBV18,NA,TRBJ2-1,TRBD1,CASSPPGQWTYNEQFF,TGTGCCAGCTCACCACCGGGACAGTGGACCTACAATGAGCAGTTCTTC
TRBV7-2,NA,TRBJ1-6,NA,CASSLSQDKGHSPLHF,TGTGCCAGCAGCTTAAGTCAGGACAAGGGCCATTCACCCCTCCACTTT
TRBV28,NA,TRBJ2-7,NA,CASSQQWEQYF,TGTGCCAGCAGTCAACAGTGGGAGCAGTACTTC
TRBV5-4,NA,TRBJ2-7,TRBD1,CASSPGQGGYEQYF,TGTGCCAGCAGTCCGGGACAGGGGGGCTACGAGCAGTACTTC
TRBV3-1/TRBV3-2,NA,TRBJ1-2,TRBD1,CASSHGRDRGGYGYTF,TGTGCCAGCAGCCATGGCCGGGACAGGGGCGGCTATGGCTACACCTTC
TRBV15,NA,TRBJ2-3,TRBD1,CATSRVRGQADTQYF,TGTGCCACCAGCAGAGTCAGGGGGCAAGCAGATACGCAGTATTTT
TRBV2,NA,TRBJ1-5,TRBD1,CASSGDRGNQPQHF,TGTGCCAGCAGTGGGGACAGGGGTAATCAGCCCCAGCATTTT
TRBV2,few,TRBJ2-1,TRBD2,CASSELRAGEFFLQSELF,TGTGCCAGCAGTGAGTTAAGAGCGGGAGAATTCTTCCTACAGTCCGAGCTCTTC
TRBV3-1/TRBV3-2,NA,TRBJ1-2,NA,CASSQALYGYTF,TGTGCCAGCAGCCAAGCCCTCTATGGCTACACCTTC
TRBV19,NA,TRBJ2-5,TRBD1,CASSTRQGTETQYF,TGTGCCAGTAGTACCCGACAGGGCACAGAGACCCAGTACTTC
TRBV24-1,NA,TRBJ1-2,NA,CATSPGGGNYTF,TGTGCCACCAGCCCAGGAGGAGGTAACTACACCTTC
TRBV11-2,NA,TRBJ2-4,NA,CASSLAREDIQYF,TGTGCCAGCAGCTTAGCTAGGGAGGACATTCAGTACTTC
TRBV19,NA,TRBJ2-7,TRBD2,CASKSSGRYEQYF,TGTGCCAGTAAGTCTAGCGGGCGCTACGAGCAGTACTTC
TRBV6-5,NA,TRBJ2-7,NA,CASSYSTSEQYF,TGTGCCAGCAGTTACTCGACATCCGAGCAGTACTTC
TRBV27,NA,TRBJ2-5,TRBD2,CASSLMGLAGMRRETQYF,TGTGCCAGCAGTTTAATGGGGCTAGCGGGAATGCGGCGGGAGACCCAGTACTTC
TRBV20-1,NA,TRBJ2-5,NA,CSARSEETQYF,TGCAGTGCTAGATCCGAGGAGACCCAGTACTTC
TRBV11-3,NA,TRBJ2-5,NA,CASSSYGEETQYF,TGTGCCAGCAGCAGCTACGGGGAAGAGACCCAGTACTTC
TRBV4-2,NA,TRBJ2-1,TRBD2,CASSSSGPSYNEQFF,TGTGCCAGCAGCTCTAGCGGGCCCTCCTACAATGAGCAGTTCTTC
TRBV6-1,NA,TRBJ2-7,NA,CASSELAGPYEQYF,TGTGCCAGCAGTGAGTTGGCAGGTCCCTACGAGCAGTACTTC
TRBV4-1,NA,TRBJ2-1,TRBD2,CASSQTSGGVEQFF,TGCGCCAGCAGCCAGACTAGCGGGGGGGTTGAGCAGTTCTTC
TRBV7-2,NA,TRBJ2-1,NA,CASSITSWYEQFF,TGTGCCAGCAGCATTACTAGCTGGTATGAGCAGTTCTTC
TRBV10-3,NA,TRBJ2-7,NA,CAISGPSYEQYF,TGTGCCATCAGTGGGCCTTCCTACGAGCAGTACTTC
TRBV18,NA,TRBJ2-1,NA,CASSPSRYNEQFF,TGTGCCAGCTCACCGTCCCGGTACAATGAGCAGTTCTTC
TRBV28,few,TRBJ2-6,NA,CASSFRSGANVLTF,TGTGCCAGCAGTTTCCGCTCTGGGGCCAACGTCCTGACTTTC
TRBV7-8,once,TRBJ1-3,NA,CASSFSGSSGNTIYF,TGTGCCAGCAGCTTTTCGGGGAGCTCTGGAAACACCATATATTTT
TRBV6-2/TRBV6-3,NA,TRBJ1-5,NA,CASSQPDYITQPQHF,TGTGCCAGCAGCCAGCCCGACTATATTACTCAGCCCCAGCATTTT
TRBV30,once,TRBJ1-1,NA,CAWKGDTEAFF,TGTGCCTGGAAAGGGGACACTGAAGCTTTCTTT
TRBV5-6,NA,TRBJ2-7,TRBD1,CASSPDRGRGGNEQYF,TGTGCCAGCAGCCCCGACAGGGGACGCGGCGGGAACGAGCAGTACTTC
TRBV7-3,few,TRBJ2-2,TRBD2,CASRAGANTGELFF,TGTGCCAGCCGAGCGGGGGCGAACACCGGGGAGCTGTTTTTT
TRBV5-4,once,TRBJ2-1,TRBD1,CASSLALRGRRDEQFF,TGTGCCAGCAGCTTGGCCCTCAGGGGGCGGCGGGATGAGCAGTTCTTC
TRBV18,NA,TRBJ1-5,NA,CASSPGLSNQPQHF,TGTGCCAGCTCACCAGGGCTAAGCAATCAGCCCCAGCATTTT
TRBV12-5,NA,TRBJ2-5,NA,CASGDSGGGGETQYF,TGTGCTAGTGGCGACTCAGGGGGAGGTGGAGAGACCCAGTACTTC
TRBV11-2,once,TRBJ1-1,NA,CASSLAWNTEAFF,TGTGCCAGCAGCTTAGCGTGGAACACTGAAGCTTTCTTT
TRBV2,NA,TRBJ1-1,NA,CASNEEGNTEAFF,TGTGCCAGCAACGAAGAGGGTAACACTGAAGCTTTCTTT
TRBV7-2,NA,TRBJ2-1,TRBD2,CASSLAYGRAGYEQFF,TGTGCCAGCAGCTTAGCCTACGGGAGGGCCGGTTATGAGCAGTTCTTC
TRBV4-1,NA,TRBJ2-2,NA,CAYPKSPGTTGELFF,TGCGCCTACCCTAAATCCCCGGGAACCACCGGGGAGCTGTTTTTT